This record concerns one T cell receptor beta chain sequence. Its cognate antigen has yet to be identified. Per-base quality was not reported, and no clone a single base away is much larger than it. The data derive from a study of blood T cell repertoires in COVID-19 (dated by TCRdb to about 2020). Notes on the research overall: Samples from collaborators originated in the United States, Italy and Spain and spanned both the acute and convalescent phases of COVID-19. The prospective study material was composed of cDNA or gDNA derived from T cells, B-cell-depleted T cells, or PBMCs. The dataset comprised deeply sampled blood TCRbeta repertoires from subjects exposed to, actively infected with, or recovered from COVID-19. The repertoires were made available in a free public database intended to serve as a resource for research on the immune response to SARS-CoV-2. The samples were drawn from two sources: the first 160 participants of the ongoing ImmuneRACE study, and 1,000 to 1,500 subjects contributed by 6 global collaborators. A de-identified subject ID, COVID-19 status, age in years and sex were almost always included in the sample metadata. Where available, HLA class I and class II types were obtained from metadata supplied by the sample provider rather than from assay-based typing.

CDR1 SGHTA and CDR2 FQGNSA are derived from the germline V gene. The germline V end is reduced by 5 bases and the J end by 8 bases; junction bases left unmatched: 8. Including the terminal cysteine and phenylalanine, the CDR3 comprises 14 residues. Only the CDR3 DNA is retained, 42 bases long and in frame from the first base. TCRbeta CDR3 regions were amplified from genomic DNA by means of the immunoSEQ Assay, a bias-controlled multiplex PCR. The study's own analysis went as follows. The number of nucleated cells in each sample was estimated from the amplification of reference gene primers within the assay. To quantify the absolute abundance of each unique TCRbeta CDR3 rearrangement, sequence reads were collapsed and filtered. For each sample, productive Simpson clonality was calculated as the square root of Simpson's diversity index across productive rearrangements. In its TCRdb copy, this immuneACCESS table keeps in-frame sequences only and misses some clones. Where compared with another copy, unresolved V genes explain less than half of these, and the others have no known cause. V, J and clone size were drawn from that table, and D and trimming were deduced from the DNA. The sample profile shows about 120,000 clones; approximately 80% of them were found once. 9% to 14% of the sample is held by the ten biggest clonotypes.

Each collaborating institution followed its own protocols to collect whole blood in K2EDTA tubes. Collaborator samples were shipped for TCRbeta analysis as frozen whole blood, isolated PBMCs, or DNA extracted from either sample type. The research as a whole found: The amount of clinical and demographic metadata varied by source and participant and was provided uncurated.

The receptor's source is a human donor in a cohort sampled during active COVID-19. The chain employs TRBV7-2 and TRBJ1-4; TRBD1 lines up with 7 middle nucleotides. The material sequenced was peripheral blood. CDR3 sequence: CASSPGTAAEKLFF. The DNA reads as follows: TGTGCCAGCAGCCCAGGGACAGCAGCCGAAAAACTGTTTTTT.